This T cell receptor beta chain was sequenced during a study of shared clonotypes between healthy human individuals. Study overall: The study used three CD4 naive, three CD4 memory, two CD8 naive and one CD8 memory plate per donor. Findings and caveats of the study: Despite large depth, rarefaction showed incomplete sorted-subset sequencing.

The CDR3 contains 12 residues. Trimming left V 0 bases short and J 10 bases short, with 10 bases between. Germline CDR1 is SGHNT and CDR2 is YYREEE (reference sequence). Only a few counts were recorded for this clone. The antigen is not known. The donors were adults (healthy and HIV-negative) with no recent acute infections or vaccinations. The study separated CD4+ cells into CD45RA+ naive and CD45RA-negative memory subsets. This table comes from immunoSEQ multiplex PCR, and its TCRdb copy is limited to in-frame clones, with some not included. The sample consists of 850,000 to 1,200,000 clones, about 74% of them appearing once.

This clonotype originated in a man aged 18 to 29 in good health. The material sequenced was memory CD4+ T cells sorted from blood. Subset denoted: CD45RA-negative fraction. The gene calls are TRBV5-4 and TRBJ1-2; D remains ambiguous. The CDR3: CASSLDVNDYTF. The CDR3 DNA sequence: TGTGCCAGCAGCTTGGATGTGAACGACTACACCTTC.